The present entry profiles one T cell receptor beta chain with its context. The data derive from a study of blood T cell repertoires in COVID-19. Study summary: In each case, the material was cDNA or gDNA derived from T cells, B-cell-depleted T cells, or PBMCs.

The repertoire was sequenced with immunoSEQ multiplex PCR; TCRdb's copy has only in-frame clones and lacks some. The sample includes some 390,000 clones, around nine tenths seen only once; the top ten take approximately 1.5%. Germline assignment: CDR1 SGDLS and CDR2 YYNGEE. Trimming left V 5 bases short and J 2 bases short, with 14 bases between. There are 14 residues in the CDR3. The clonotype originates from a woman aged 25 to 39 who had recovered from COVID-19. This sequence joins TRBV9 and TRBJ2-7; D might be TRBD1 (6 bases). Source material: PBMCs or T cells enriched from blood (not recorded which). This chain's CDR3 is CASSGTGTTYEQYF. CDR3 in DNA: TGTGCCAGCAGTGGCACAGGGACCACCTACGAGCAGTACTTC.